A single T cell receptor beta chain is shown here with its context. This sample stems from a study of T cells in Graves' hyperthyroidism and ophthalmopathy. Patients having uncontrolled infection, another autoimmune disease, pregnancy or lactation were not included. RNA transcripts gave rise to amplified TCR beta CDR3 regions. TCR CDR3 underwent first-round RT-PCR with the HTBI primer set. TCRdb used MiXCR to reprocess the multiplex PCR reads, holding one entry per CDR3 protein. The sample yields 650,000 to 700,000 distinct CDR3 sequences, roughly a sixth seen once. The ends lost 4 bases at V and 1 base at J; junction bases unmatched: 6. Germline CDR1 reads DFQATT; CDR2 reads SNEGSKA (reference sequence). The CDR3 length is 14 residues.

The chain employs TRBV20-1 and TRBJ2-5; 7 bases match TRBD2. Sequencing was carried out using blood. The sequence was collected from a man aged 45-65 years with Graves' hyperthyroidism. As DNA, the CDR3 is TGCAGTGCTATCTTTGGACTAGGCCAAGAGACCCAGTACTTC. It codes for CSAIFGLGQETQYF.